This T cell receptor beta chain came from a study of CD8+ T cells in alopecia areata. Study summary: Those patients who were treated received oral tofacitinib, which was given at 5 to 10 mg twice daily for moderate-to-severe alopecia areata.

This CDR3 contains 14 residues. Germline V gene sequence: CDR1 SGHTA, CDR2 FQGTGA. V lost 4 bases to trimming and J lost 6 bases; unmatched junction nucleotides: 3. Once RNA had been extracted, it was reverse transcribed into cDNA to act as the sequencing template. The protocol was immunoSEQ multiplex PCR, while the TCRdb copy is restricted to in-frame clones and leaves out a portion. The sample has about 180,000 clones, approximately 62% seen once. This rearrangement joins TRBV7-3 to TRBJ2-1; TRBD2 matches at 10 bases. This sequence was found in a human donor with alopecia areata. Sequenced material: CD4+ T cells sorted from blood, taken at week 0. This CDR3 is CASSSSGGRNEQFF. CDR3 DNA: TGTGCCAGCAGCTCTAGCGGGGGCCGCAATGAGCAGTTCTTC.